This T cell receptor (beta chain) was documented in a study of blood T cell repertoires in COVID-19. The germline V gene encodes CDR1 SGDLS and CDR2 YYNGEE. The CDR3 covers 13 residues. V was pared by 7 bases and J by 11 bases, with 16 bases between. Sequencing was performed with immunoSEQ multiplex PCR; in TCRdb, only in-frame clones are kept and a portion is missing. The sample has roughly 180,000 clones, 70% to 90% seen once. Sequences were obtained from peripheral blood. This receptor was obtained from a woman aged 45-59 years with COVID-19, enrolled during active disease. J is TRBJ1-6 and V is TRBV9; D call uncertain. CDR3 amino acids: CASSPSFTPPLHF. The CDR3 nucleotides are TGTGCCAGCTCCCCTTCCTTTACACCACCCCTCCACTTT.